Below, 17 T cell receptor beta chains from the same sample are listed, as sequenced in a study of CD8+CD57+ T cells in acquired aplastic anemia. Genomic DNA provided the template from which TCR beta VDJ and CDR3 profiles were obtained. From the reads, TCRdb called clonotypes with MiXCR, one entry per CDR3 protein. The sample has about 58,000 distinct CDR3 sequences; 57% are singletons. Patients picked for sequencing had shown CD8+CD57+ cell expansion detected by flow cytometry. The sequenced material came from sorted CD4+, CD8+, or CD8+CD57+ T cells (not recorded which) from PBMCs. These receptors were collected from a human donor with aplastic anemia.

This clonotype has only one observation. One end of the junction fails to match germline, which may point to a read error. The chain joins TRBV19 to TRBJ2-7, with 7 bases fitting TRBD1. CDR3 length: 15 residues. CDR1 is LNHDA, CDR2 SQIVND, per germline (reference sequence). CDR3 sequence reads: CARSSKTGQTYEQYF. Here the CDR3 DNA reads TGTGCCAGAAGTAGCAAGACAGGGCAAACCTACGAGCAGTACTTC. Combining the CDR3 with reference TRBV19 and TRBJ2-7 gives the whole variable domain DGGITQSPKYLFRKEGQNVTLSCEQNLNHDAMYWYRQDPGQGLRLIYYSQIVNDFQKGDIAEGYSVSREKKESFPLTVTSAQKNPTAFYLCARSSKTGQTYEQYFGPGTRLTVT.

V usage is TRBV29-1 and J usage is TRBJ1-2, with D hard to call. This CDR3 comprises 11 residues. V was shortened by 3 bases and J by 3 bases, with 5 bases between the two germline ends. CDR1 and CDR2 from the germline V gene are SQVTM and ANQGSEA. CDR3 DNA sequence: TGCAGCGTTGAGGGGTACTATGGCTACACCTTC. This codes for CSVEGYYGYTF.

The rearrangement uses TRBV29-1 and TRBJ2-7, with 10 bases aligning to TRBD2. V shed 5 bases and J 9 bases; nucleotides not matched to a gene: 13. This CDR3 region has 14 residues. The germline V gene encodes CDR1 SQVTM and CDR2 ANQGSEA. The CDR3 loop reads CSVLGVAGGYVQYF. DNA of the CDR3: TGCAGCGTTCTAGGGGTAGCGGGGGGTTATGTGCAGTACTTC.

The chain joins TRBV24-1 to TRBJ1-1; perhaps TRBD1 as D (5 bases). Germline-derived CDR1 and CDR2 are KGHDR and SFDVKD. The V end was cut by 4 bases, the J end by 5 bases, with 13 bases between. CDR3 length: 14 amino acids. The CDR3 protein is CATSERDRGTEAFF. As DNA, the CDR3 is TGTGCCACCAGTGAAAGGGACCGAGGAACTGAAGCTTTCTTT.

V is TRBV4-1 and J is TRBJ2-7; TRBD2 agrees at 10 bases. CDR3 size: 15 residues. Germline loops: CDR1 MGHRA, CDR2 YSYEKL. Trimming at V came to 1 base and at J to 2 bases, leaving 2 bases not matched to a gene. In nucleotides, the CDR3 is TGCGCCAGCAGCCAAGCGGGACTAGCGCCCTACGAGCAGTACTTC. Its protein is CASSQAGLAPYEQYF.

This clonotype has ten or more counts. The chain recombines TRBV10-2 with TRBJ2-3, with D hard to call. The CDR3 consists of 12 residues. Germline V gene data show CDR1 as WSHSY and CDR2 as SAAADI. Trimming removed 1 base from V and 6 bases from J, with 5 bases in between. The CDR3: CASSEFLDTQYF. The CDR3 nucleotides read TGCGCCAGCAGTGAGTTCCTCGATACGCAGTATTTT.

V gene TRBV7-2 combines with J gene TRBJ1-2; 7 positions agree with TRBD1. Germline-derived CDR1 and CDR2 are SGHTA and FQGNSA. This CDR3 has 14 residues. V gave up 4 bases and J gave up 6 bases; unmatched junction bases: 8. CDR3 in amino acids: CASSSRTGDHGYTF. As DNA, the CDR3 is TGTGCCAGCAGCTCCCGCACAGGGGACCATGGCTACACCTTC. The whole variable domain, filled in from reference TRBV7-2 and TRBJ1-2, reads GAGVSQSPSNKVTEKGKDVELRCDPISGHTALYWYRQSLGQGLEFLIYFQGNSAPDKSGLPSDRFSAERTGGSVSTLTIQRTQQEDSAVYLCASSSRTGDHGYTFGSGTRLTVV.

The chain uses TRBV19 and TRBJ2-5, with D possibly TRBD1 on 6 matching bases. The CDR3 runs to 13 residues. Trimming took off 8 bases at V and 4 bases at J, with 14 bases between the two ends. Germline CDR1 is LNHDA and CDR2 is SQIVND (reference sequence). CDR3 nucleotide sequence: TGTGCCAGTCCTGGCAGGGGACGAGAGACCCAGTACTTC. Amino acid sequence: CASPGRGRETQYF.

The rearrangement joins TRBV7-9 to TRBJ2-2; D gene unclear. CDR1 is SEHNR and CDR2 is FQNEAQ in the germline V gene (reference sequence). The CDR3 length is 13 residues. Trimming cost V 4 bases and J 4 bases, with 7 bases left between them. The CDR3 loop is CASSSLGTGELFF. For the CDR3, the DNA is TGTGCCAGCAGCTCATTGGGCACCGGGGAGCTGTTTTTT.

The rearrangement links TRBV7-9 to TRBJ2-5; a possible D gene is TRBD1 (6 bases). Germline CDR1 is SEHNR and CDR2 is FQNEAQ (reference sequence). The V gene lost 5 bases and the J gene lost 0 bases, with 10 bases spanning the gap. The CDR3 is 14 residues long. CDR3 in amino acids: CASSQGPHQETQYF. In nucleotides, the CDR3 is TGTGCCAGCAGCCAGGGGCCCCACCAAGAGACCCAGTACTTC.

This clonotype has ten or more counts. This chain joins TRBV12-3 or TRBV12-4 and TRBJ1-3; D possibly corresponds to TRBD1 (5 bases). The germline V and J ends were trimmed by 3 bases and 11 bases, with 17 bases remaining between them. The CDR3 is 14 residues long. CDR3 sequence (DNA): TGTGCCAGCAGTTTTCTGGGCCAGGGCTCCCCCATATATTTT. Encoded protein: CASSFLGQGSPIYF.

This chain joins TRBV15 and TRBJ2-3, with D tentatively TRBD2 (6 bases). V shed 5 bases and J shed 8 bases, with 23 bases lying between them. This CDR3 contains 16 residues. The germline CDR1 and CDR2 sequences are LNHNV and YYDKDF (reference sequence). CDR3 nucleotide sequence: TGTGCCACCAGCGCCGTAAGACTAGTGGGGTTAGGTACGCAGTATTTT. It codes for CATSAVRLVGLGTQYF. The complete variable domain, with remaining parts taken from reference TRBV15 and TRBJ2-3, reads DAMVIQNPRYQVTQFGKPVTLSCSQTLNHNVMYWYQQKSSQAPKLLFHYYDKDFNNEADTPDNFQSRRPNTSFCFLDIRSPGLGDTAMYLCATSAVRLVGLGTQYFGPGTRLTVL.

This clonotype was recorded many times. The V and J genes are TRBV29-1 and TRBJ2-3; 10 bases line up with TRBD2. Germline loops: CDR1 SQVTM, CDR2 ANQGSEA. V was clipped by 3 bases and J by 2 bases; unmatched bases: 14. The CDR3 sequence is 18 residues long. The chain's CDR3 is CSVDGPSGGPFNTDTQYF. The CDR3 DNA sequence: TGCAGCGTTGACGGCCCTAGCGGGGGACCCTTCAACACAGATACGCAGTATTTT.

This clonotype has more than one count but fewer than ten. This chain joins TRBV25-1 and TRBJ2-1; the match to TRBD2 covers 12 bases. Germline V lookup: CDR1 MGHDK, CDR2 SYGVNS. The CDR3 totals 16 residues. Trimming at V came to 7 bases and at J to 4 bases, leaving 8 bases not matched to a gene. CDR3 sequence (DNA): TGTGCCAGCACTAAGGGGCTAGCGGGGGGGTACAATGAGCAGTTCTTC. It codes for CASTKGLAGGYNEQFF.

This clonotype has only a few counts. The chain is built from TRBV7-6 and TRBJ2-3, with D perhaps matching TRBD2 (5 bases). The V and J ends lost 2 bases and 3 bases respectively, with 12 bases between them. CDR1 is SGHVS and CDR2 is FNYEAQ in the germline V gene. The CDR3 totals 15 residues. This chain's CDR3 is CASSLRDGGTDTQYF. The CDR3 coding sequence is TGTGCCAGCAGCTTACGTGACGGCGGGACAGATACGCAGTATTTT.

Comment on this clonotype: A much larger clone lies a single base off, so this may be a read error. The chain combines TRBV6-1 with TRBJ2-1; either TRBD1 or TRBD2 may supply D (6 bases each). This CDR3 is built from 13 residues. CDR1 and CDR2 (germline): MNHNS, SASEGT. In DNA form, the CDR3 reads TGTGACAGCAGTAGTCGGGGGCGAGATGAGCAGTTCTTC. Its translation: CDSSSRGRDEQFF.

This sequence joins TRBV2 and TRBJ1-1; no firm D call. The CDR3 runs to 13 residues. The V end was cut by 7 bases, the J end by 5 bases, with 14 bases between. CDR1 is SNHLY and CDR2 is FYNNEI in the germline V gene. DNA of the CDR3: TGTGCCAGCATTACAGAAATGAGTACTGAAGCTTTCTTT. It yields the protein CASITEMSTEAFF.